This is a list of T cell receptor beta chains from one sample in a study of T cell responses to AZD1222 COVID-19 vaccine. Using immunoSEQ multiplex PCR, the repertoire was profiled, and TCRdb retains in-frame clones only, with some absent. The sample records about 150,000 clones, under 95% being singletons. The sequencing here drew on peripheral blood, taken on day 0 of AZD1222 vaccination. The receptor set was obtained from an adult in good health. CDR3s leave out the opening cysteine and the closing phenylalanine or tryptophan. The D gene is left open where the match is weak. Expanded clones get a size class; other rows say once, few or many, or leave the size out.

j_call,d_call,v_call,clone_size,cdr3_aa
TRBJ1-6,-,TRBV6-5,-,ASSWSGSSYNSPLH
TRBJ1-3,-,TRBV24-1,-,ATSDLMGRYGDSGNTIY
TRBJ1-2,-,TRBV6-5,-,ASSLDGTSWRGYT
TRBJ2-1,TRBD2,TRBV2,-,ASSGLAAGNEQF
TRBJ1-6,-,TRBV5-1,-,ASSLRGTESSYNSPLH
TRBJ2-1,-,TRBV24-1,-,ATSDLRYGSEQF
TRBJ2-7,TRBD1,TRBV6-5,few,ASGQGAWEQY
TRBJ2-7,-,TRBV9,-,ASSASLGEQY
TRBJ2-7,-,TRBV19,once,ASSIGSPYEQY
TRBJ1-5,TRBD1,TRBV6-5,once,AGAGGNNQPQH
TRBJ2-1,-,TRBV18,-,ASSPSGFSYNEQF
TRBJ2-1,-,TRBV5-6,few,ASSFRGVYNEQF
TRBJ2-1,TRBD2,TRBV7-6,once,ASSFSSPRREGKGDEQF
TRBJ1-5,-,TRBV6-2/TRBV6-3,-,ASSSQNSQPQH
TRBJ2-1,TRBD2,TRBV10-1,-,ASSVGPGGGANEQF
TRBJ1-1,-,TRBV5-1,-,ASSLTGTQSTEAF
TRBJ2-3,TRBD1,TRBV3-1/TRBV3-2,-,ASSHAGGAPDTQY
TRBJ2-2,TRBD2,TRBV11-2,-,ASSFTGLADSFGGGELF
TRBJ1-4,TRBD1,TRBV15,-,ATSRQDRRNEKLF
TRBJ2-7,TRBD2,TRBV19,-,ASRTGTSGEQY
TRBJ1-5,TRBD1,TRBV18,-,ASSSGQVSNQPQH